This is a list of T cell receptor beta chains from one sample in a study of cytomegalovirus exposure and HLA in healthy donors. Profiling relied on immunoSEQ multiplex PCR, and the TCRdb table lists in-frame clones only, not all of them. The data contain 130,000 to 150,000 clones, approximately 9% of them seen just once; the ten biggest clones take up about 2%. The sample was PBMCs. These receptors all come from a male donor in good health and CMV-seronegative. Both conserved end residues are part of each CDR3. A D gene is named only where the DNA matches it firmly. Size is stated for part of the rows, as once, few or many counts, or as a class when the clone is expanded.

CDR3 protein	CDR3 DNA	D gene	clone size	J gene	V gene
CASSRRLLQNYEQYF	TGTGCCAGCAGTCGCCGCCTACTCCAAAACTACGAGCAGTACTTC	.	few	TRBJ2-7	TRBV28
CASSIEGQGANTQYF	TGTGCCAGTAGTATAGAGGGACAGGGGGCGAATACGCAGTATTTT	TRBD1	few	TRBJ2-3	TRBV19
CASSLGGQIYEQYF	TGTGCCAGCAGTTTGGGCGGACAAATCTACGAGCAGTACTTC	.	.	TRBJ2-7	TRBV28
CASSLELTGLNTEAFF	TGTGCCAGCAGCTTAGAGTTAACAGGCCTGAACACTGAAGCTTTCTTT	.	.	TRBJ1-1	TRBV7-9
CATRQGYTEAFF	TGTGCCACGAGACAGGGGTACACTGAAGCTTTCTTT	TRBD1	.	TRBJ1-1	TRBV19
CATSRISGGAGELFF	TGTGCCACCAGCAGAATCAGCGGGGGGGCCGGGGAGCTGTTTTTT	TRBD2	.	TRBJ2-2	TRBV15
CASSFLVEGALPSGELFF	TGTGCCAGCAGTTTTTTGGTCGAGGGGGCTCTCCCCAGCGGGGAGCTGTTTTTT	TRBD1	.	TRBJ2-2	TRBV28
CAISDSGTGDGYTF	TGTGCCATCAGTGACTCCGGGACAGGGGATGGCTACACCTTC	TRBD1	.	TRBJ1-2	TRBV10-3
CASSYMTGGTEAFF	TGTGCCAGCTCTTACATGACAGGGGGCACTGAAGCTTTCTTT	TRBD1	few	TRBJ1-1	TRBV25-1
CASSIDRVYEQYF	TGTGCCAGCAGCATCGACAGGGTCTACGAGCAGTACTTC	TRBD1	.	TRBJ2-7	TRBV5-4
CASSSGGQGADGYTF	TGTGCCAGCAGTTCGGGGGGACAGGGGGCGGATGGCTACACCTTC	TRBD1	.	TRBJ1-2	TRBV28
CAWSLDRFRIYEQYF	TGTGCCTGGAGTCTTGACAGGTTCCGGATCTACGAGCAGTACTTC	.	few	TRBJ2-7	TRBV30
CASSPGTGFVQFF	TGCGCCAGCAGCCCCGGGACAGGGTTTGTGCAGTTCTTC	TRBD1	.	TRBJ2-1	TRBV4-3
CASSPGEVPYEQYF	TGTGCCAGCAGTCCGGGGGAGGTGCCCTACGAGCAGTACTTC	.	few	TRBJ2-7	TRBV28
CASSLSSYSNQPQHF	TGTGCCAGCAGTTTATCTAGTTATAGCAATCAGCCCCAGCATTTT	.	.	TRBJ1-5	TRBV28
CARGQGVGTEAFF	TGTGCCAGAGGACAGGGGGTAGGCACTGAAGCTTTCTTT	TRBD1	few	TRBJ1-1	TRBV27
CASSWRPHDPNIQYF	TGTGCCAGCAGTTGGAGGCCCCATGACCCAAACATTCAGTACTTC	.	.	TRBJ2-4	TRBV6-5
CASRRLTEISPLHF	TGTGCCAGCAGGCGACTGACGGAAATTTCACCCCTCCACTTT	.	.	TRBJ1-6	TRBV6-5
CASSYSIRNMNTEAFF	TGTGCCAGCAGTTACTCGATCAGGAACATGAACACTGAAGCTTTCTTT	.	.	TRBJ1-1	TRBV6-6
CASTPQGPSSYEQYF	TGTGCCAGCACCCCCCAGGGCCCGAGCTCCTACGAGCAGTACTTC	.	.	TRBJ2-7	TRBV28
CASSPPGNAYEQYF	TGTGCCAGCTCACCACCGGGCAATGCCTACGAGCAGTACTTC	.	.	TRBJ2-7	TRBV18
CASSPMGGTANEKLFF	TGTGCCAGCAGCCCTATGGGGGGGACGGCTAATGAAAAACTGTTTTTT	.	few	TRBJ1-4	TRBV7-2
CASSDSGQGFGYTF	TGTGCCAGCAGTGACTCCGGGCAGGGATTTGGCTACACCTTC	.	few	TRBJ1-2	TRBV6-1
CASSPGLAASYEQYF	TGTGCCAGCAGCCCAGGACTAGCGGCCTCCTACGAGCAGTACTTC	TRBD2	.	TRBJ2-7	TRBV6-1
CASSPPWTSGRVEQFF	TGCGCCAGCAGCCCGCCTTGGACTAGCGGGAGGGTTGAGCAGTTCTTC	TRBD2	few	TRBJ2-1	TRBV4-1
CASSDGQLATHEQYF	TGTGCCAGCAGCGACGGACAGCTCGCAACCCACGAGCAGTACTTC	.	few	TRBJ2-7	TRBV11-1
CASSIDRWGQTNTEAFF	TGTGCCAGTAGTATAGATCGGTGGGGACAGACGAACACTGAAGCTTTCTTT	TRBD1	.	TRBJ1-1	TRBV19
CASSAGLQETQYF	TGTGCCAGCAGTGCGGGATTACAAGAGACCCAGTACTTC	.	.	TRBJ2-5	TRBV2
CASSPASGSETDTQYF	TGTGCCAGCAGTCCCGCTAGCGGGAGTGAGACAGATACGCAGTATTTT	TRBD2	few	TRBJ2-3	TRBV28
CASSQEWEGTDTQYF	TGTGCCAGCAGCCAAGAATGGGAGGGCACAGATACGCAGTATTTT	.	few	TRBJ2-3	TRBV4-2
CASSPRQGTEAFF	TGCGCCAGCAGCCCCCGACAGGGGACTGAAGCTTTCTTT	TRBD1	few	TRBJ1-1	TRBV5-1
CAWSVGRGNEQFF	TGTGCCTGGAGTGTGGGAAGGGGCAATGAGCAGTTCTTC	.	.	TRBJ2-1	TRBV30
CASSSPLRHEAFF	TGTGCCAGCAGCTCCCCACTCCGACATGAAGCTTTCTTT	.	few	TRBJ1-1	TRBV7-9
CASSEYGDTQYF	TGTGCCAGCAGTGAATACGGAGATACGCAGTATTTT	.	few	TRBJ2-3	TRBV6-1
CATSREKEGTYEQYF	TGTGCCACCAGCAGGGAAAAGGAGGGAACCTACGAGCAGTACTTC	.	.	TRBJ2-7	TRBV15
CASSLAGGPYEQYF	TGCGCCAGCAGCTTGGCAGGGGGGCCCTACGAGCAGTACTTC	.	.	TRBJ2-7	TRBV5-1
CASSLVQGKGEQYF	TGCGCCAGCAGCTTGGTTCAGGGCAAAGGCGAGCAGTACTTC	.	.	TRBJ2-7	TRBV5-1
CASRLSGGGYNEQFF	TGTGCCAGCAGACTTAGCGGGGGGGGCTACAATGAGCAGTTCTTC	TRBD2	.	TRBJ2-1	TRBV28
CASSQDFGKGAGEQYF	TGCGCCAGCAGCCAAGATTTCGGCAAGGGGGCGGGCGAGCAGTACTTC	TRBD1	.	TRBJ2-7	TRBV4-3
CASSVFSGSSYEQYF	TGTGCCAGCAGTGTGTTTAGCGGGAGCTCCTACGAGCAGTACTTC	TRBD2	few	TRBJ2-7	TRBV2
CASSPTGTGVTEQFF	TGTGCCAGCTCACCAACCGGGACAGGGGTTACTGAGCAGTTCTTC	TRBD1	.	TRBJ2-1	TRBV18
CASSLGQGDEQFF	TGCGCCAGCAGCTTGGGACAAGGCGATGAGCAGTTCTTC	.	few	TRBJ2-1	TRBV5-1
CASSSDREEKLFF	TGTGCCAGCAGTTCGGACCGGGAAGAAAAACTGTTTTTT	.	few	TRBJ1-4	TRBV28
CASVLSGNTIYF	TGTGCCAGCGTTCTTTCCGGAAACACCATATATTTT	.	.	TRBJ1-3	TRBV21-1
CASSPRQATNEKLFF	TGTGCCAGCTCTCCCCGTCAGGCGACTAATGAAAAACTGTTTTTT	.	few	TRBJ1-4	TRBV14
CASSLMGQGTYGYTF	TGTGCCAGCAGTTTAATGGGACAGGGGACCTATGGCTACACCTTC	TRBD1	few	TRBJ1-2	TRBV27
CASSFWRDEQYF	TGTGCCAGCAGTTTCTGGAGGGACGAGCAGTACTTC	.	.	TRBJ2-7	TRBV28
CASSFRGADEQFF	TGTGCCAGCAGCTTCCGGGGGGCGGATGAGCAGTTCTTC	.	.	TRBJ2-1	TRBV5-6
CASSLRMGTGGRNTGELFF	TGTGCCAGCAGCTTAAGGATGGGGACAGGGGGGAGAAACACCGGGGAGCTGTTTTTT	TRBD1	.	TRBJ2-2	TRBV11-2
CATSRRGGNQPQHF	TGTGCCACCAGCAGACGGGGGGGAAATCAGCCCCAGCATTTT	.	few	TRBJ1-5	TRBV15
CASSQTGALNTEAFF	TGCGCCAGCAGCCAAACAGGGGCTCTGAACACTGAAGCTTTCTTT	TRBD1	.	TRBJ1-1	TRBV4-3
CASTPSSGYEQYF	TGCGCCAGCACGCCGTCCAGCGGCTACGAGCAGTACTTC	.	.	TRBJ2-7	TRBV5-1
CASSQAQGAMNTEAFF	TGTGCCAGCAGCCAAGCGCAGGGGGCTATGAACACTGAAGCTTTCTTT	TRBD1	few	TRBJ1-1	TRBV4-2
CASSLDPSGETQYF	TGCGCCAGCAGCTTGGATCCTAGCGGAGAGACCCAGTACTTC	TRBD2	.	TRBJ2-5	TRBV5-1
CASTPSTAGNTIYF	TGTGCCAGTACCCCTTCGACAGCAGGAAACACCATATATTTT	.	.	TRBJ1-3	TRBV19
CASSGYEQYF	TGTGCCAGCAGTGGTTACGAGCAGTACTTC	.	few	TRBJ2-7	TRBV6-6
CASSSRKTGMGNTIYF	TGTGCCAGCAGTTCTCGTAAAACAGGGATGGGAAACACCATATATTTT	.	few	TRBJ1-3	TRBV28
CASSGWDSNYGYTF	TGTGCCAGCAGTGGGTGGGACAGCAACTATGGCTACACCTTC	TRBD1	few	TRBJ1-2	TRBV6-5
CASRRGGNTEAFF	TGTGCCAGCAGGAGAGGAGGGAACACTGAAGCTTTCTTT	.	few	TRBJ1-1	TRBV6-5
CASSLDKGRGLRWFF	TGTGCCAGCAGCTTAGATAAGGGCAGGGGGCTCCGTTGGTTCTTC	TRBD1	.	TRBJ2-1	TRBV11-2